Reported below is one T cell receptor beta chain. The junction had 10 bases not matched to a gene; V was cut back by 6 bases and J by 2 bases. The CDR3 extends over 16 amino acids. Per the germline V gene, CDR1 is KGHDR and CDR2 is SFDVKD. The data derive from a study of blood T cell repertoires in COVID-19. Some clones are missing from TCRdb's copy, which holds only in-frame ones; the method was immunoSEQ multiplex PCR. The data contain about 88,000 clones, about 88% of them singletons. Material: peripheral blood. This TCR was sampled from a woman of 80 years or more with acute or convalescent COVID-19. The chain links TRBV24-1 to TRBJ2-5; TRBD2 aligns across 8 bases. DNA of the CDR3: TGTGCCACCAGTCAAGCGGGAGCATTGTCGCAAGAGACCCAGTACTTC. Translated: CATSQAGALSQETQYF.